These 16 T cell receptor beta chains were all obtained from the same sample, sequenced in a study of tissue T cells after allogeneic stem cell transplantation (dated by TCRdb to between 2022 and 2023). The library relied on the immunoSEQ multiplex PCR assay. TCRdb took over this immuneACCESS table, retaining in-frame rearrangements with V and J assigned. Such tables are incomplete; in checked studies, under half of the missing clones stem from an unresolved V gene, and the remainder is unexplained. This sample holds thousands of clones; roughly 38% were observed only once. In total, the top ten clones hold around 4.7% of the sample. The time point label of this sample denotes: mouse harvest day 14 after allogeneic transplant. Mouse grafts consisting of 10^7 T-cell-depleted bone marrow cells combined with 10^6 splenic CD5+ T cells were administered by tail vein injection. The sequenced sample was skin. The receptors shown here come from a female BALB/c mouse given C57BL/6 T cells with graft-versus-host disease after an allogeneic hematopoietic cell transplant.

About this clone: Each gene name is a mouse one. The read halts 1 residue ahead of the CDR3 end, with the missing end drawn from the germline J gene. The chain recombines TRBV26 with TRBJ2-5; 8 bases align to TRBD1. The CDR3 runs to 13 residues. V shed 6 bases and J 1 base; nucleotides not matched to a gene: 0. Germline CDR1 reads KGHPV; CDR2 reads FQNQEV (reference sequence). CDR3 residues: CASRDRDQDTQYF. The CDR3 bases that were read are TGTGCCAGCAGGGACAGGGACCAAGACACCCAGTAC.

On this clone itself: Here the gene names and germline are mouse. The read ends 1 residue shy of where the CDR3 ends; the end is completed using the germline J gene. The gene calls are TRBV13-3 and TRBJ2-4, with 12 nucleotides matching TRBD2. Germline CDR1 and CDR2: NNHDY and SYVADS. The junction had 2 bases not matched to a gene; V was cut back by 3 bases and J by 0 bases. This CDR3 is built from 16 residues. CDR3 in amino acids: CASSGTGGGSQNTLYF. The CDR3 DNA, read in part, is TGTGCCAGCAGTGGGACTGGGGGGGGGAGTCAAAACACCTTGTAC. Based on the CDR3 plus reference TRBV13-3 and TRBJ2-4, the full variable domain is EAAVTQSPRSKVAVTGGKVTLSCHQTNNHDYMYWYRQDTGHGLRLIHYSYVADSTEKGDIPDGYKASRPSQENFSLILELASLSQTAVYFCASSGTGGGSQNTLYFGAGTRLSVL.

Worth noting for this clone: The gene symbols are mouse symbols. The CDR3 end falls 1 residue outside the read, so it is completed with the germline J gene. The chain has TRBV26 and TRBJ1-1; D gene unclear. CDR3 length equals 13 residues. Trimming left V 0 bases short and J 5 bases short, with 7 bases between. Per the germline V gene, CDR1 is KGHPV and CDR2 is FQNQEV (reference sequence). The CDR3 reads CASSLSAQTEVFF. CDR3 bases read: TGTGCCAGCAGTCTGTCGGCACAGACAGAAGTCTTC.

Comments on this clone: Genes here carry mouse names. The CDR3 end is not reached by the read, which stops 1 residue before it; the germline J gene fills it in. The chain is built from TRBV26 and TRBJ2-7; 7 bases align to TRBD2. The V gene end was trimmed by 2 bases and the J gene end by 3 bases; junction bases not matched to a gene: 1. The length of the CDR3 is 13 residues. CDR1 and CDR2 from the germline V gene are KGHPV and FQNQEV (reference sequence). The CDR3 loop is CASSLGGGYEQYF. Incomplete CDR3 DNA: TGTGCCAGCAGTCTGGGGGGGGGCTATGAACAGTAC. The full variable domain, with the rest looked up from reference TRBV26 and TRBJ2-7, is NSKVIQTPRYLVKGQGQKAKMRCIPEKGHPVVFWYQQNKNNEFKFLINFQNQEVLQQIDMTEKRFSAECPSNSPCSLEIQSSEAGDSALYLCASSLGGGYEQYFGPGTRLTVL.

As concerns this clone: Germline and genes: mouse. The read gets to within 1 residue of the CDR3 end, and the germline J gene fills in the rest. The rearrangement uses TRBV13-3 and TRBJ2-1, with 8 bases that match TRBD2. CDR1 is NNHDY and CDR2 is SYVADS in the germline V gene. There are 15 residues in the CDR3. The V segment lost 1 base and the J segment 7 bases; nucleotides outside the gene matches: 7. The CDR3 is CASSDRWGGRAEQFF. The DNA read from the CDR3 is TGTGCCAGCAGTGATAGGTGGGGGGGGAGAGCTGAGCAGTTC.

Concerning this clone: Gene names are the mouse ones. The observed sequence ends 1 residue before the CDR3 terminus, with the missing tail filled in from the germline J gene. The V and J genes are TRBV3 and TRBJ1-2, with D hard to call. The CDR3 sequence is 13 residues long. V was shortened by 3 bases and J by 1 base, with 6 bases between the two germline ends. The V gene's germline CDR1 is SNHLY and CDR2 FYNGKV (reference sequence). The sequenced CDR3 bases are TGTGCCAGCAGCTTTAACAGAAACTCCGACTACACC. It yields the protein CASSFNRNSDYT. The complete CDR3 protein is CASSFNRNSDYTF.

About this clone: These gene names are mouse names. The read ends 1 residue before the CDR3 terminus; that terminus is restored from the germline J gene. This chain links TRBV21 with TRBJ1-3, with D tentatively TRBD1 (6 bases). TRBV21 is labeled an ORF, and its function is uncertain. The V end was cut by 6 bases, the J end by 0 bases, with 9 bases between. The CDR3 is 14 residues long. CDR3 residues: CASSRDNSGNTLYF. The part of the CDR3 DNA that was read is TGTGCTAGCAGCCGGGACAATTCTGGAAATACGCTCTAT.

Turning to this clone: Gene names follow the mouse nomenclature. The CDR3 end falls 1 residue outside the read, so it is completed with the germline J gene. The V and J genes are TRBV26 and TRBJ2-5; D remains unclear. This CDR3 is built from 14 residues. Germline V gene sequence: CDR1 KGHPV, CDR2 FQNQEV (reference sequence). Trimming removed 2 bases from V and 3 bases from J, with 9 bases in between. CDR3 DNA (partial): TGTGCCAGCAGTCTGAAGCTCTATCAAGACACCCAGTAC. Protein sequence: CASSLKLYQDTQY. The whole CDR3 protein reads CASSLKLYQDTQYF.

This clone was detected a few times. Gene names refer to mouse genes. The observed sequence ends 1 residue before the CDR3 terminus, with the missing tail filled in from the germline J gene. The rearrangement joins TRBV3 to TRBJ2-7; 10 bases fit TRBD2. From germline, CDR1 is SNHLY and CDR2 FYNGKV (reference sequence). V was clipped by 3 bases and J by 3 bases; unmatched bases: 5. This CDR3 has 15 residues. The DNA read from the CDR3 is TGTGCCAGCAGCTTTCGTCGGGACTGGGGCTATGAACAGTAC. This sequence encodes CASSFRRDWGYEQY. The whole CDR3 protein is CASSFRRDWGYEQYF.

Concerning this clone itself: Gene names and germline match the mouse. The missing CDR3 end, 1 residue past where the read stops, is filled in from the germline J gene. The chain joins TRBV26 to TRBJ2-7; a possible D gene is TRBD1 (6 bases). The germline CDR1 and CDR2 sequences are KGHPV and FQNQEV (reference sequence). With 3 bases removed from V and 2 bases from J, the gap between germline ends came to 8 bases. CDR3 length: 13 residues. This CDR3 is CASSLGTTYEQYF. The part of the CDR3 DNA that was read is TGTGCCAGCAGTCTTGGGACAACCTATGAACAGTAC.

Comment on this clone: Genes and germline are mouse. The read halts 1 residue ahead of the CDR3 end, with the missing end drawn from the germline J gene. Other DNA sequences in the same sample also yield this CDR3. The V gene is TRBV26, the J gene TRBJ2-1, with a possible D match to TRBD1 (6 bases). The CDR3 has 14 amino acids. Germline V gene sequence: CDR1 KGHPV, CDR2 FQNQEV (reference sequence). Trimming cost V 2 bases and J 1 base, with 6 bases left between them. CDR3 DNA (partial): TGTGCCAGCAGTCTGGGACAGAACTATGCTGAGCAGTTC. It yields the protein CASSLGQNYAEQF. The whole CDR3 reads CASSLGQNYAEQFF.

As regards this clone: Gene labels here are mouse ones. The CDR3 goes on 1 residue after the read ends, and that part is filled in from the germline J gene. The chain links TRBV26 to TRBJ1-6; D is uncertain. TRBJ1-6 qualifies as an ORF whose function is uncertain. Per the germline V gene, CDR1 is KGHPV and CDR2 is FQNQEV (reference sequence). The CDR3 loop spans 15 amino acids. Trimming took off 6 bases at V and 0 bases at J, with 9 bases between the two ends. Here the CDR3 reads CASSPDTSYNSPLYF. Partial CDR3 DNA: TGTGCCAGCAGCCCCGACACTTCCTATAATTCGCCCCTCTAC.

This clone came up a few times. The listed genes are named as in mouse. The read ends 1 residue early relative to the CDR3; the germline J gene fills the gap. The genes are TRBV26 and TRBJ1-1; D gene uncertain. From germline, CDR1 is KGHPV and CDR2 FQNQEV (reference sequence). V gave up 2 bases and J gave up 3 bases, with 4 bases separating them. The CDR3 has 12 residues. The CDR3 reads CASSLADTEVFF. The sequenced CDR3 bases are TGTGCCAGCAGTCTGGCAGACACAGAAGTCTTC.

With regard to this clone: Gene names denote mouse genes. The read finishes 1 residue shy of the CDR3 end, and the germline J gene is used to complete it. The chain employs TRBV2 and TRBJ2-7; D may correspond to TRBD1 or TRBD2 (5 bases each). Germline CDR1 reads LGHNA; CDR2 reads YSYQKL. Trimming removed 0 bases at V and 5 bases at J, with 14 bases between. CDR3 length: 15 residues. Partial CDR3 DNA: TGTGCCAGCAGCCAAGAAGGTGGGGCGAGAAATGAACAGTAC. Its translation: CASSQEGGARNEQY. The complete CDR3 sequence is CASSQEGGARNEQYF.

In regard to this clone: Genes and germline are mouse. The read ends 1 residue shy of where the CDR3 ends; the end is completed using the germline J gene. The V gene is TRBV5, the J gene TRBJ2-3; 11 bases are a match to TRBD2. The junction had 6 bases not matched to a gene; V was cut back by 4 bases and J by 0 bases. The CDR3 has 17 amino acids. Germline V CDR1 and CDR2: LGHNA, YNLKQL (reference sequence). The CDR3 here is CASSPRLGGTSAETLYF. The covered CDR3 bases are TGTGCCAGCAGCCCCCGACTGGGGGGGACTAGTGCAGAAACGCTGTAT.

Regarding this clone: Gene names denote mouse genes. With the read ending 1 residue before the CDR3 end, the germline J gene is used to fill in that end. The chain uses TRBV26 and TRBJ2-4; D not certain. Germline values: CDR1 KGHPV, CDR2 FQNQEV (reference sequence). V was trimmed by 2 bases and J by 1 base, leaving 4 bases between them. The CDR3 runs to 13 residues. The CDR3 bases that were read are TGTGCCAGCAGTCTGGGCCGTCAAAACACCTTGTAC. This translates into CASSLGRQNTLY. The full CDR3 protein is CASSLGRQNTLYF.